This TCR beta chain was captured by sequencing in a study of beta chain features in type 1 diabetes. For this clone: Its antigen is still unknown. Other DNA sequences in the same sample also yield this CDR3.

Since all of the isolated RNA was reverse transcribed, expressed TCRB transcripts were what got sequenced. Data came from immunoSEQ multiplex PCR; TCRdb stores just in-frame clones and leaves some out. The sample records 640,000 or so clones, around an eighth being singletons. The CDR3 covers 15 residues. Trimming cost V 0 bases and J 4 bases; bases outside gene matches: 3. Germline V CDR1 and CDR2: SGHRS, YFSETQ. Study findings and constraints: Among all four CD4+ subsets, Type 1 diabetes patients had TCRB CDR3s that were moderately but significantly shorter.

Source material: naive CD4+ T cells from blood. This chain connects TRBV5-1 to TRBJ2-1, with 8 bases that match TRBD2. The source is a young man with type 1 diabetes. CDR3 region: CASSLGLATYNEQFF. CDR3 nucleotides: TGCGCCAGCAGCTTGGGACTAGCGACATACAATGAGCAGTTCTTC.